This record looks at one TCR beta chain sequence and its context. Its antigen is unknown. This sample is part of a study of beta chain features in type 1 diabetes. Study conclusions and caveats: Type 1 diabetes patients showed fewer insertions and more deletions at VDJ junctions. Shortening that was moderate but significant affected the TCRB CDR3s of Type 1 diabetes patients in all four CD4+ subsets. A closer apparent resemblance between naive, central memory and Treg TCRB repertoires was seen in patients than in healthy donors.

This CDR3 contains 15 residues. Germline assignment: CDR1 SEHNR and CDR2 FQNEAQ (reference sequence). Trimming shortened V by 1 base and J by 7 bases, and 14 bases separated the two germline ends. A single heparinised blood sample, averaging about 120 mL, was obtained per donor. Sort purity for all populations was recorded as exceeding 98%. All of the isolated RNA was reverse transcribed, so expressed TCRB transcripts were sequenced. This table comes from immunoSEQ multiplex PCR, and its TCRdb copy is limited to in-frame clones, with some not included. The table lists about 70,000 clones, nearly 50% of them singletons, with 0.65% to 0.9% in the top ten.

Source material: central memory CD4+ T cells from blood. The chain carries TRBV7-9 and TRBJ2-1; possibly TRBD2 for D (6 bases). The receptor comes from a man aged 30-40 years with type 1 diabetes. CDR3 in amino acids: CASSLERGIRNEQFF. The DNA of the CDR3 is TGTGCCAGCAGCTTAGAACGGGGGATTAGAAATGAGCAGTTCTTC.